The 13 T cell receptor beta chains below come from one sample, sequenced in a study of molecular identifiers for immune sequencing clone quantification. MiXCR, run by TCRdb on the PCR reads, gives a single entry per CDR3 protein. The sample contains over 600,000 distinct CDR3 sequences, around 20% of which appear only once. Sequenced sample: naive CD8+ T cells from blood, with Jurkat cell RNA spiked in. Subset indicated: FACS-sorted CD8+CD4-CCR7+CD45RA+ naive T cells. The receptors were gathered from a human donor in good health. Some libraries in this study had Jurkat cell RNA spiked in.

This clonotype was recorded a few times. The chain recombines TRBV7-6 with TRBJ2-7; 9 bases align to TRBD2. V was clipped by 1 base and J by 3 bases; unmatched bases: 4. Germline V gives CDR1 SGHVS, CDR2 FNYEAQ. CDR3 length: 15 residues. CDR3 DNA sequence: TGTGCCAGCAGCTTAGGTAGCGGGAGAATCTACGAGCAGTACTTC. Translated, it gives CASSLGSGRIYEQYF.

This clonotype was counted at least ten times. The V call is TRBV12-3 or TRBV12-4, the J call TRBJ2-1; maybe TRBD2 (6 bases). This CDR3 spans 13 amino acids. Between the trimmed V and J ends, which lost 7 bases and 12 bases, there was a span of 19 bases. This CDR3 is CASTEGTVFVQFF. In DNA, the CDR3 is TGTGCCAGCACGGAGGGGACTGTTTTCGTGCAGTTCTTC.

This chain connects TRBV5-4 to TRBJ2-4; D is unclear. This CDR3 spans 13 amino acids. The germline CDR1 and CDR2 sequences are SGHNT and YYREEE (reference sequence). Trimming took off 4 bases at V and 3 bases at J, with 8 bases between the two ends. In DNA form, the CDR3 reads TGTGCCAGCAGCCCCCTAGACAAAAACATTCAGTACTTC. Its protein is CASSPLDKNIQYF.

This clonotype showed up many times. The CDR3 loop is CASGPGQPTDTQYF. Written as DNA, the CDR3 is TGTGCCAGCGGTCCGGGACAGCCCACAGATACGCAGTATTTT. This rearrangement joins TRBV2 to TRBJ2-3; TRBD1 matches 7 bases. CDR3 length: 14 residues. J was trimmed by 2 bases and V by 8 bases; bases with no gene match: 7. CDR1 and CDR2 from the germline V gene are SNHLY and FYNNEI.

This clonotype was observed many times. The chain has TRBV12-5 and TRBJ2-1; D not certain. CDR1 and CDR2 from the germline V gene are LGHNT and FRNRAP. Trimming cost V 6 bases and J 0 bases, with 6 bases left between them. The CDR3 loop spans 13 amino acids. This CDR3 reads CASGRTSYNEQFF. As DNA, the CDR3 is TGTGCTAGTGGCAGGACCTCCTACAATGAGCAGTTCTTC.

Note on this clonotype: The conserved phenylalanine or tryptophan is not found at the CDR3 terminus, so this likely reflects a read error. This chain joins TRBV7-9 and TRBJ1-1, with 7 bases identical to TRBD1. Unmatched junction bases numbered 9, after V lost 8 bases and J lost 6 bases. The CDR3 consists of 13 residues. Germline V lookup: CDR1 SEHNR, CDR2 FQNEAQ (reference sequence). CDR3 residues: CASGYPTGAEAFL. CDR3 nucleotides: TGTGCCAGCGGTTACCCAACAGGGGCTGAAGCTTTCCTT.

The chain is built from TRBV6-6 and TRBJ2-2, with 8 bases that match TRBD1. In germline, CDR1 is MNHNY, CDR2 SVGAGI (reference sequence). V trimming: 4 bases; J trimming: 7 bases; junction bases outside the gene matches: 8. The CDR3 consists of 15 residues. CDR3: CASSSPDRAGGELFF. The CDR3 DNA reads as TGTGCCAGCAGTTCCCCGGACAGGGCCGGCGGGGAGCTGTTTTTT.

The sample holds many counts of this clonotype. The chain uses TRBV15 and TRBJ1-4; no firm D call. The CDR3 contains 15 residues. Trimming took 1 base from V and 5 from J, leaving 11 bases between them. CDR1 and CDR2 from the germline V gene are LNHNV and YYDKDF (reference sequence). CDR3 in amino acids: CATSRVQISNEKLFF. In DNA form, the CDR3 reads TGTGCCACCAGCAGAGTACAAATTTCGAATGAAAAACTGTTTTTT.

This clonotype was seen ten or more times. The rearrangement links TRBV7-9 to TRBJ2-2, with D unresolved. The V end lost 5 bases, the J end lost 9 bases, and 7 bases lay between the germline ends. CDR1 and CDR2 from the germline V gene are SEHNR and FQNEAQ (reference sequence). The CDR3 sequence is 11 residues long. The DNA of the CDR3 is TGTGCCAGCAGCGTTGAGCGGGAGCTGTTTTTT. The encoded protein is CASSVERELFF.

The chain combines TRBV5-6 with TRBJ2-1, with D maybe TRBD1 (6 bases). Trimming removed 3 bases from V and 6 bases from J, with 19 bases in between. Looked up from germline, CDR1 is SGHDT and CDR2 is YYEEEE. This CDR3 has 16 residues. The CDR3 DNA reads TGTGCCAGCAGCTCCGAAGAGGACAGATACCCCAATGAGCAGTTCTTC. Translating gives CASSSEEDRYPNEQFF.

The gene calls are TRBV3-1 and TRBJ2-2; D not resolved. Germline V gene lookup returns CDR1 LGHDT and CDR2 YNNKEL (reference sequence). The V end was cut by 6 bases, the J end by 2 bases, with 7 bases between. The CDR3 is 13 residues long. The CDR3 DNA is TGTGCCAGCAGGACGTACAACACCGGGGAGCTGTTTTTT. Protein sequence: CASRTYNTGELFF.

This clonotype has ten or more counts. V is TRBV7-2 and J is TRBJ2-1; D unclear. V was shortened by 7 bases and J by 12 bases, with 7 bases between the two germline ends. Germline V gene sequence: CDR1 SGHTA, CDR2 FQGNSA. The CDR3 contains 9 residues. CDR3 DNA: TGTGCCAGCACCCCCCGGCAGTTCTTC. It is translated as CASTPRQFF.

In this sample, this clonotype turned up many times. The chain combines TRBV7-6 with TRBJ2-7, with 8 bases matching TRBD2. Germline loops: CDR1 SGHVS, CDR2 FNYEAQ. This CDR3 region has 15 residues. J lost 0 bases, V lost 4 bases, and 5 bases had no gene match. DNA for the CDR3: TGTGCCAGCAGCTCAGAGCGGGGGAGCTCCTACGAGCAGTACTTC. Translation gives CASSSERGSSYEQYF. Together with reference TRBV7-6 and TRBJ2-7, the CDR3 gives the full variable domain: GAGVSQSPRYKVTKRGQDVALRCDPISGHVSLYWYRQALGQGPEFLTYFNYEAQQDKSGLPNDRFSAERPEGSISTLTIQRTEQRDSAMYRCASSSERGSSYEQYFGPGTRLTVT.